Sequencing of this T cell receptor beta chain was carried out in a study of OX40 agonist ivuxolimab in advanced cancers. Study as a whole: In this cohort, patients received ivuxolimab, an agonistic anti-OX40 (CD134) antibody. Past anti-PD-1, anti-PD-L1 or anti-CTLA-4 therapy was accepted, and 30% to 50% had received some.

Study-wide points: Within 6 weeks, CD4+ and CD8+ blood T cells expanded clonally at 0.1 to 3.0 mg/kg.

The method was immunoSEQ multiplex PCR; TCRdb's version includes in-frame clones alone and lacks a portion of them. The data show under 100,000 clones, around 90% seen once. The CDR3 length is 12 residues. The V gene's germline CDR1 is SGHAT and CDR2 FQNNGV. With 10 bases removed from V and 2 bases from J, the gap between germline ends came to 12 bases. A remark on this clone: No antigen is known for it.

This chain connects TRBV11-2 to TRBJ2-7; D possibly corresponds to TRBD1 (5 bases). The sample in question was CD4+ or CD8+ T cells sorted from blood, obtained in a trial of the OX40 agonist ivuxolimab. This sequence originates from an adult with an advanced solid tumor such as melanoma, head and neck, liver or kidney cancer. The CDR3 reads CATAQGPYEQYF. The CDR3 DNA sequence: TGTGCCACGGCCCAGGGCCCCTACGAGCAGTACTTC.